The source of this TCR beta chain is a study of CD8 T cells in Susac syndrome (dated by TCRdb to between 2017 and 2020). About the full investigation: Whether CD8+ T cell activation and differentiation in Susac syndrome was antigen driven was tested using repertoire sequencing. What the study reported, not specific to this receptor: The number of individuals in the TCR sequencing and HLA analysis was acknowledged as relatively small.

From a lookup of the germline V gene, CDR1 and CDR2 are SGDLS and YYNGEE. The V and J ends are trimmed by 0 bases and 2 bases, leaving 5 bases between them. Inclusive of the bounding cysteine and phenylalanine, the CDR3 is 13 residues long. The read is trimmed to its CDR3 DNA, 39 bases read in frame from base 1. This clonotype was seen just once. Its antigen is not yet known. No much larger clone is present one base from it, and per-base qualities are unavailable. Resting on one read, the evidence is weak. High-throughput TCR beta sequencing profiled peripheral blood CD8+ and CD4+ T cells from healthy donors, Susac syndrome patients and multiple sclerosis patients. Multiple sclerosis controls were treatment-naive patients with stable or active relapsing-remitting disease fulfilling revised McDonald criteria. Bulk CD8+ and CD4+ T cells were purified magnetically by negative isolation, whereas CD8+ TEMRA cells were enriched by FACS. Blood was collected in EDTA tubes and processed within 24 hours, with PBMCs isolated through density gradient centrifugation. PBMCs intended for TCR sequencing were frozen in liquid nitrogen and were later thawed in a 37 degrees C water bath. Purity of sorted or isolated CD4+, CD8+ and CD8+ TEMRA cells was at least 90%.

RNA was extracted with the RNeasy kit and roughly 0.45 to 1 ug was reverse transcribed using random hexamers. TCR beta CDR3 regions were amplified with the immunoSEQ multiplex PCR assay covering 54 Vbeta and 13 Jbeta segments. To correct PCR amplification bias, a synthetic template baseline was used for both primer optimization and computational correction. In the authors' own workflow: Reads were annotated to V, D and J genes per IMGT and analyzed with immunoSEQ Analyzer, keeping only productive sequences. Clonality was calculated as one minus the Shannon entropy normalized by log2 of the number of productive unique sequences. Public and private clones were assessed among the 100 most prevalent clones of each patient and control. A clone was defined as Susac-specific if it was absent from the healthy and MS cohorts, from roughly 990 published viral clones and from other ImmuneACCESS disease sequences. Using fastp trimming at Q25 and MiXCR clonotype assembly, TCRdb reanalyzed the public sequencing data and kept in-frame beta chains. Rows matching on CDR3 protein sequence are summarized as one entry with the most common DNA and genes. For this entry, the V and J calls and clone size follow TCRdb and not the study's own pipeline. The sample contains some 170,000 distinct CDR3 sequences, roughly 94% of them found a single time. 0.08% to 0.095% of the sample comes from the top ten.

The V and J segments used are TRBV9 and TRBJ1-2, with an unclear D gene assignment. The receptor comes from a human donor with multiple sclerosis. Material: CD4+ T cells from PBMCs. The CDR3 has the sequence CASSVDKNYGYTF. The DNA sequence is as follows: TGTGCCAGCAGCGTAGACAAAAACTATGGCTACACCTTC.